Listed below are T cell receptor beta chains from one sample, sequenced in a study of blood T cell repertoires in COVID-19. Repertoires were generated with immunoSEQ multiplex PCR, while TCRdb's copy carries only in-frame clones and drops some. Found here are 200,000 to 250,000 clones, roughly 88% of them singletons; the top ten hold about 3.5%. Sequenced: PBMCs or T cells enriched from blood (not recorded which). These receptors all stem from a woman aged 25-40 years who had been exposed to COVID-19. The CDR3 runs from the conserved cysteine through the conserved F or W. D genes are given only for firm matches. Rows may omit the clone size; those that give it use once, few, many or a size class.

>TRBV19|once|TRBJ2-3|-
CASSNPGTQYF
TGTGCCAGTAGTAATCCGGGAACGCAGTATTTT
>TRBV20-1|-|TRBJ2-1|TRBD2
CSASTREGSNEQFF
TGCAGTGCTAGTACGCGGGAGGGATCTAATGAGCAGTTCTTC
>TRBV5-1|few|TRBJ2-7|-
CASSRDRQTYEQYF
TGCGCCAGCAGCCGCGACAGGCAGACCTACGAGCAGTACTTC
>TRBV30|-|TRBJ2-1|-
CAWNQPAAGSYNEQFF
TGTGCCTGGAACCAACCGGCTGCGGGATCCTACAATGAGCAGTTCTTC
>TRBV4-2|-|TRBJ2-3|-
CASSQASWDTSTDTQYF
TGTGCCAGCAGCCAAGCGAGTTGGGACACCAGCACAGATACGCAGTATTTT
>TRBV5-1|-|TRBJ1-1|TRBD1
CASSRASQGGAFF
TGCGCCAGCAGCCGAGCGTCACAGGGGGGAGCTTTCTTT
>TRBV19|-|TRBJ1-5|-
CASSIQVYNQPQHF
TGTGCCAGTAGTATCCAGGTATACAATCAGCCCCAGCATTTT
>TRBV7-9|-|TRBJ1-2|-
CASSLGATNYGYTF
TGTGCCAGCAGCCTAGGGGCGACGAACTATGGCTACACCTTC
>TRBV7-9|-|TRBJ1-4|TRBD1
CASSLIPGTGPEKLFF
TGTGCCAGCAGTCTGATCCCCGGGACAGGACCTGAAAAACTGTTTTTT
>TRBV6-1|-|TRBJ1-2|TRBD1
CASSETGGKYGYTF
TGTGCCAGCAGTGAAACAGGGGGAAAATATGGCTACACCTTC
>TRBV3-1/TRBV3-2|-|TRBJ2-5|TRBD2
CASSQNSPGLQETQYF
TGTGCCAGCAGCCAAAATTCTCCGGGACTACAAGAGACCCAGTACTTC
>TRBV24-1|-|TRBJ1-1|-
CATSDGGGIAFF
TGTGCCACCAGTGATGGGGGAGGAATAGCTTTCTTT
>TRBV6-1|-|TRBJ1-2|-
CASSEVFRVNYGYTF
TGTGCCAGCAGTGAAGTTTTCAGGGTGAACTATGGCTACACCTTC
>TRBV6-5|-|TRBJ1-2|TRBD1
CASRSTGISGYTF
TGTGCCAGCAGATCGACAGGGATCTCTGGCTACACCTTC
>TRBV14|-|TRBJ2-1|TRBD1
CASRPGTGGSNEQFF
TGTGCCAGCAGACCCGGGACAGGGGGCTCCAATGAGCAGTTCTTC
>TRBV19|-|TRBJ1-1|TRBD1
CATGQGLNVNTEAFF
TGTGCCACGGGACAGGGACTTAACGTAAACACTGAAGCTTTCTTT
>TRBV21-1|-|TRBJ1-6|-
CASSPPGTGSSSPLHF
TGTGCCAGCAGCCCCCCCGGGACAGGGTCTAGTTCACCCCTCCACTTT
>TRBV5-4|-|TRBJ2-1|-
CASGLPDGSSYNEQFF
TGTGCCAGCGGCCTACCCGACGGGAGCTCCTACAATGAGCAGTTCTTC
>TRBV2|-|TRBJ2-4|TRBD1
CASRRDRGGDIQYF
TGTGCCAGCAGGAGGGACAGGGGTGGGGACATTCAGTACTTC
>TRBV11-3|-|TRBJ2-3|TRBD2
CASSLDSAGEGDTQYF
TGTGCCAGCAGCTTAGATTCAGCGGGAGAAGGAGATACGCAGTATTTT
>TRBV3-1/TRBV3-2|-|TRBJ1-2|-
CASSQGEGFYGYTF
TGTGCCAGCAGCCAAGGGGAGGGGTTTTATGGCTACACCTTC
>TRBV29-1|-|TRBJ2-3|TRBD2
CSVDPLAGTDTQYF
TGCAGCGTTGATCCTCTAGCGGGCACAGATACGCAGTATTTT
>TRBV4-2|-|TRBJ1-2|TRBD1
CASSRTRDRGVVGYTF
TGTGCCAGCAGCCGTACCCGGGACAGGGGAGTCGTAGGCTACACCTTC
>TRBV10-3|-|TRBJ1-1|-
CAIGGQPFEAFF
TGTGCCATCGGTGGACAGCCTTTTGAAGCTTTCTTT
>TRBV5-4|-|TRBJ1-2|TRBD1
CASSTGGANYGYTF
TGTGCCAGCAGTACAGGGGGCGCAAACTATGGCTACACCTTC
>TRBV19|-|TRBJ2-1|-
CASSLNQYNEQFF
TGTGCCAGTAGTTTAAACCAGTACAATGAGCAGTTCTTC
>TRBV7-9|-|TRBJ1-1|-
CASSLRIGGIRDTEAFF
TGTGCCAGCAGCTTACGCATCGGGGGAATAAGGGACACTGAAGCTTTCTTT
>TRBV5-1|-|TRBJ2-7|TRBD1
CASRPGTGGSYEQYF
TGCGCCAGCAGACCCGGGACAGGGGGATCCTACGAGCAGTACTTC
>TRBV5-8|-|TRBJ1-5|TRBD1
CASSLGQGRNQPQHF
TGTGCCAGCAGTTTGGGACAGGGCCGCAATCAGCCCCAGCATTTT
>TRBV5-1|-|TRBJ2-5|-
CASSLGAKETQYF
TGCGCCAGCAGCTTAGGAGCAAAAGAGACCCAGTACTTC
>TRBV12-3/TRBV12-4|once|TRBJ2-7|-
CASSFGLHEQYF
TGTGCCAGCAGTTTTGGGCTTCACGAGCAGTACTTC
>TRBV6-5|-|TRBJ2-1|-
CASRSTANGYNEQFF
TGTGCCAGCAGGTCGACAGCCAATGGGTACAATGAGCAGTTCTTC
>TRBV30|once|TRBJ1-6|-
CAWGGSFAYNSPLHF
TGTGCCTGGGGGGGCAGTTTCGCCTATAATTCACCCCTCCACTTT
>TRBV9|once|TRBJ2-1|TRBD2
CASSLRTSGTFPSSYNEQFF
TGTGCCAGCAGCCTCCGGACTAGCGGGACTTTCCCGAGCTCCTACAATGAGCAGTTCTTC
>TRBV6-5|-|TRBJ1-2|TRBD1
CASSGATGGNYGYTF
TGTGCCAGCAGCGGCGCGACAGGGGGAAACTATGGCTACACCTTC
>TRBV19|-|TRBJ2-7|TRBD2
CASSNFGRDEQYF
TGTGCCAGTAGTAATTTTGGGAGGGACGAGCAGTACTTC
>TRBV4-1|-|TRBJ1-1|-
CASSQDRAGANTEAFF
TGCGCCAGCAGCCAAGACCGGGCAGGGGCGAACACTGAAGCTTTCTTT
>TRBV7-6|few|TRBJ2-7|-
CASSLDRRVGASEQYF
TGTGCCAGCAGCTTAGATAGAAGGGTGGGGGCGAGCGAGCAGTACTTC
>TRBV5-4|-|TRBJ2-1|-
CASRPTGGREQFF
TGTGCCAGCAGGCCGACAGGTGGCAGGGAGCAGTTCTTC
>TRBV6-5|-|TRBJ2-7|TRBD1
CASRPTGARLREQYF
TGTGCCAGCAGACCTACAGGGGCCCGCCTAAGGGAGCAGTACTTC
>TRBV9|-|TRBJ2-2|-
CASSAITGLSAGELFF
TGTGCCAGCAGCGCCATAACAGGGTTGAGCGCCGGGGAGCTGTTTTTT
>TRBV18|-|TRBJ1-5|-
CASSTNRDQPQHF
TGTGCCAGCTCAACGAACAGGGATCAGCCCCAGCATTTT
>TRBV6-5|once|TRBJ2-7|TRBD1
CASRGTEAHEQYF
TGTGCCAGCAGGGGGACAGAGGCCCACGAGCAGTACTTC
>TRBV3-1/TRBV3-2|-|TRBJ2-7|-
CASSQVRGSEQYF
TGTGCCAGCAGCCAAGTGAGAGGCTCCGAGCAGTACTTC
>TRBV11-2|-|TRBJ2-7|-
CASSPSSYEQYF
TGTGCCAGCAGCCCTAGCTCCTACGAGCAGTACTTC
>TRBV6-5|few|TRBJ1-3|-
CASSLNGNTIYF
TGTGCCAGCAGTTTAAATGGAAACACCATATATTTT
>TRBV19|once|TRBJ2-7|TRBD1
CASSIPGQGNREQYF
TGTGCCAGTAGTATACCGGGACAGGGGAATCGGGAGCAGTACTTC
>TRBV12-5|-|TRBJ2-7|TRBD2
CASGLTLGREEQYF
TGTGCTAGTGGTTTGACATTAGGGAGGGAAGAGCAGTACTTC
>TRBV5-6|-|TRBJ1-5|TRBD1
CASSLGGFGNQPQHF
TGTGCCAGCAGCTTAGGGGGCTTTGGCAATCAGCCCCAGCATTTT
>TRBV5-6|once|TRBJ1-2|-
CASSPDRNYGYTF
TGTGCCAGCAGCCCAGACAGAAACTATGGCTACACCTTC
>TRBV21-1|-|TRBJ1-6|-
CASSNGDRRLWSPLHF
TGTGCCAGCAGCAATGGGGACAGACGGTTATGGTCACCCCTCCACTTT
>TRBV4-2|-|TRBJ2-7|-
CASSLGGPADSYEQYF
TGTGCCAGCAGCCTCGGAGGACCGGCCGACTCCTACGAGCAGTACTTC
>TRBV14|-|TRBJ1-3|-
CASSQVGSGNTIYF
TGTGCCAGCAGCCAAGTTGGCAGTGGAAACACCATATATTTT
>TRBV4-1|-|TRBJ1-4|-
CASSQVWWGRKLFF
TGCGCCAGCAGCCAAGTCTGGTGGGGGCGCAAACTGTTTTTT
>TRBV6-4|-|TRBJ1-2|-
CASSPGRGPYGYTF
TGTGCCAGCAGCCCGGGCAGGGGACCCTATGGCTACACCTTC